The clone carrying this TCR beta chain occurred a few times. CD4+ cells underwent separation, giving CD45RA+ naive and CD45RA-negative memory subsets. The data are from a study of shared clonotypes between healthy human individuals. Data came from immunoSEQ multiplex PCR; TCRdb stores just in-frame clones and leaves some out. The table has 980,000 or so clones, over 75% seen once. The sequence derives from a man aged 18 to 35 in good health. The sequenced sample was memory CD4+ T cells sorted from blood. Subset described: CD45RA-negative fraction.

The CDR3 DNA reads as TGTGCCAGCAGCGCGGACAGGGCGAAGACCCAGTACTTC. As protein: CASSADRAKTQYF. The chain recombines TRBV7-2 with TRBJ2-5; TRBD1 aligns across 8 bases. The CDR3 covers 13 residues. CDR1 is SGHTA, CDR2 FQGNSA, per germline. J was trimmed by 6 bases and V by 5 bases; bases with no gene match: 5. The full variable domain, rest sourced from reference TRBV7-2 and TRBJ2-5, is GAGVSQSPSNKVTEKGKDVELRCDPISGHTALYWYRQSLGQGLEFLIYFQGNSAPDKSGLPSDRFSAERTGGSVSTLTIQRTQQEDSAVYLCASSADRAKTQYFGPGTRLLVL.